Sequencing of this TCR beta chain was carried out in a study of somatic mutations in cytotoxic T cells in rheumatoid arthritis. Points on this clone: The antigen is not known.

Profiling relied on immunoSEQ multiplex PCR, and the TCRdb table lists in-frame clones only, not all of them. The sample has roughly 10,000 clones, around 80% seen once. The CDR3 extends over 13 amino acids. Germline assignment: CDR1 SNHLY and CDR2 FYNNEI. Deletions cut 2 bases from V and 0 bases from J, with 3 bases between. The study's findings and limits: Rheumatoid arthritis patients were compared with age-matched healthy controls, and their CD8+ T-cell clonality did not differ significantly.

The chain uses TRBV2 and TRBJ2-3, with D unclear. Sequencing was performed on CD8+ T cells sorted from blood. The clonotype was recovered from an adult with rheumatoid arthritis. Written as DNA, the CDR3 is TGTGCCAGCAGTGAATCTAGCACAGATACGCAGTATTTT. Protein sequence: CASSESSTDTQYF.